This is a list of T cell receptor beta chains from one sample in a study of cytomegalovirus exposure and HLA in healthy donors. TCRdb's copy holds only in-frame clones and misses some; the assay was immunoSEQ multiplex PCR. The sample shows 160,000 or so clones, about 73% of them seen only once. The sequencing input was PBMCs. Receptors originate from a woman aged 40 to 55 in good health and CMV-seronegative. Each CDR3 is given with its conserved first and last residue. The order of the fields is clone size, D gene, V gene, J gene, CDR3 protein, CDR3 DNA. D genes are given only for firm matches. Size is omitted from some rows. Given values are once, few, many or a class for expanded clones.

.,.,TRBV11-2,TRBJ1-3,CASGTFVSGNTIYF,TGTGCCAGCGGGACATTCGTCAGTGGAAACACCATATATTTT
once,TRBD1,TRBV4-1,TRBJ2-5,CASSQPRDRGHGETQYF,TGCGCCAGCAGCCAACCCAGGGACAGGGGGCATGGGGAGACCCAGTACTTC
.,.,TRBV7-3,TRBJ2-3,CASSWTDTDTQYF,TGTGCCAGCAGCTGGACAGATACAGATACGCAGTATTTT
.,.,TRBV5-1,TRBJ1-2,CASSLTAPNYGYTF,TGCGCCAGCAGCTTGACAGCTCCTAACTATGGCTACACCTTC
.,TRBD2,TRBV4-1,TRBJ2-1,CASRLTSGVGNEQFF,TGCGCCAGCAGACTGACTAGCGGGGTGGGAAATGAGCAGTTCTTC
.,TRBD1,TRBV7-9,TRBJ1-2,CASSFSGQGVIYGYTF,TGTGCCAGCAGCTTTTCGGGACAGGGGGTAATCTATGGCTACACCTTC
.,TRBD1,TRBV7-9,TRBJ1-5,CASSRDRGNQPQHF,TGTGCCAGCAGCCGGGACAGGGGCAATCAGCCCCAGCATTTT
.,TRBD1,TRBV28,TRBJ2-7,CASSTGTGSYEQYF,TGTGCCAGCAGTACCGGGACAGGTTCCTACGAGCAGTACTTC
.,TRBD1,TRBV7-3,TRBJ1-1,CASSPGTANTEAFF,TGTGCCAGCAGCCCAGGGACAGCTAACACTGAAGCTTTCTTT
.,TRBD1,TRBV19,TRBJ1-1,CASSMTGRTEAFF,TGTGCCAGTAGTATGACAGGGAGGACTGAAGCTTTCTTT
once,.,TRBV5-1,TRBJ2-2,CASSLVSGNTGELFF,TGCGCCAGCAGCTTGGTAAGCGGGAACACCGGGGAGCTGTTTTTT
.,TRBD2,TRBV27,TRBJ2-2,CASSLKSLAGPAGELFF,TGTGCCAGCTCCCTAAAGTCGCTAGCGGGGCCGGCCGGGGAGCTGTTTTTT
.,.,TRBV5-1,TRBJ2-7,CASSRLSDEQYF,TGCGCCAGCAGCCGCCTCTCGGACGAGCAGTACTTC
.,.,TRBV7-9,TRBJ2-7,CASSPLLNYEQYF,TGTGCCAGCAGCCCGCTATTAAATTACGAGCAGTACTTC
.,TRBD1,TRBV4-1,TRBJ1-6,CASSQLTGVISPLHF,TGCGCCAGCAGCCAGCTGACAGGGGTTATTTCACCCCTCCACTTT
once,.,TRBV25-1,TRBJ2-5,CASSEWVAGGETQYF,TGTGCCAGCAGTGAGTGGGTCGCCGGGGGAGAGACCCAGTACTTC
.,TRBD1,TRBV2,TRBJ2-3,CASWHRGDTDTQYF,TGTGCCAGCTGGCACAGGGGGGACACAGATACGCAGTATTTT
.,.,TRBV27,TRBJ1-6,CASSLYLSAPSYNSPLHF,TGTGCCAGCAGTTTATATCTATCCGCCCCTTCTTATAATTCACCCCTCCACTTT
.,TRBD2,TRBV5-6,TRBJ2-2,CASSLAGYYTGELFF,TGTGCCAGCAGCTTAGCGGGGTACTACACCGGGGAGCTGTTTTTT
.,.,TRBV5-1,TRBJ1-1,CASRLVGAALNTEAFF,TGCGCCAGCAGGTTAGTGGGGGCAGCCTTGAACACTGAAGCTTTCTTT
once,TRBD2,TRBV5-4,TRBJ2-3,CASSFEAGTSTDTQYF,TGTGCCAGCAGCTTTGAAGCGGGAACTTCCACAGATACGCAGTATTTT
few,.,TRBV27,TRBJ2-7,CASQPWGQDEQYF,TGTGCCAGCCAACCGTGGGGGCAGGACGAGCAGTACTTC
.,TRBD1,TRBV7-9,TRBJ2-2,CASSPGQGFWAGELFF,TGTGCCAGCAGCCCCGGACAGGGATTTTGGGCCGGGGAGCTGTTTTTT
.,.,TRBV6-1,TRBJ1-2,CASSVQDWGEGYTF,TGTGCCAGCAGTGTACAGGACTGGGGGGAAGGCTACACCTTC
.,.,TRBV6-6,TRBJ2-7,CASSYLGQYYEQYF,TGTGCCAGCAGTTATCTCGGACAGTACTACGAGCAGTACTTC
.,.,TRBV14,TRBJ1-2,CASSLRQLYGYTF,TGTGCCAGCAGCCTAAGACAGCTCTATGGCTACACCTTC
few,.,TRBV2,TRBJ1-2,CASHLGAAHNYGYTF,TGTGCCAGCCACCTGGGGGCAGCTCATAACTATGGCTACACCTTC
once,.,TRBV18,TRBJ2-5,CASSRSSSFGETQYF,TGTGCCAGCTCACGATCTAGTAGCTTCGGAGAGACCCAGTACTTC
.,TRBD2,TRBV5-1,TRBJ2-1,CASSDGGGHYNEQFF,TGCGCCAGCAGCGACGGGGGGGGACACTACAATGAGCAGTTCTTC
.,.,TRBV5-4,TRBJ1-1,CASSLGGTGHPNTEAFF,TGTGCCAGCAGCTTGGGCGGTACGGGACACCCGAACACTGAAGCTTTCTTT
.,TRBD1,TRBV25-1,TRBJ2-1,CASSELGTGASYNEQFF,TGTGCCAGCAGTGAATTAGGGACAGGAGCCTCTTACAATGAGCAGTTCTTC
.,.,TRBV2,TRBJ1-1,CASSVEEGYTEAFF,TGTGCCAGCAGTGTTGAGGAGGGGTACACTGAAGCTTTCTTT
.,.,TRBV15,TRBJ2-1,CATSRTPPDHNERFF,TGTGCCACCAGCAGGACCCCCCCAGACCACAATGAGCGGTTCTTC
.,.,TRBV19,TRBJ1-5,CASRQTPNQPQHF,TGTGCCAGTCGGCAGACACCCAATCAGCCCCAGCATTTT
.,TRBD2,TRBV27,TRBJ2-5,CASSLLAGGQETQYF,TGTGCCAGCAGTTTGCTAGCGGGGGGGCAAGAGACCCAGTACTTC
.,TRBD1,TRBV4-2,TRBJ2-2,CASRGTGKGTGELFF,TGTGCCAGCAGGGGGACAGGGAAAGGGACCGGGGAGCTGTTTTTT
.,TRBD2,TRBV4-2,TRBJ2-1,CASSHQTSGYNEQFF,TGTGCCAGCAGCCATCAGACTAGCGGGTACAATGAGCAGTTCTTC
.,TRBD2,TRBV6-4,TRBJ2-3,CASSELAGDTDTQYF,TGTGCCAGCAGTGAACTAGCGGGGGACACAGATACGCAGTATTTT
.,.,TRBV25-1,TRBJ2-7,CASSQPQGNLYEQYF,TGTGCCAGCAGTCAACCACAGGGAAACCTCTACGAGCAGTACTTC
.,.,TRBV5-1,TRBJ2-5,CASSLRQWYQETQYF,TGCGCCAGCAGCTTGCGACAATGGTACCAAGAGACCCAGTACTTC
.,.,TRBV11-1,TRBJ1-1,CASSSRETVNTEAFF,TGTGCCAGCAGCTCGAGGGAAACAGTGAACACTGAAGCTTTCTTT
.,.,TRBV15,TRBJ2-1,CATSRAQATTYNEQFF,TGTGCCACCAGCAGGGCCCAGGCCACCACTTACAATGAGCAGTTCTTC
.,.,TRBV6-1,TRBJ1-3,CASREEDTIYF,TGTGCCAGCCGGGAGGAGGACACCATATATTTT
.,.,TRBV19,TRBJ2-1,CASSTGTLYNEQFF,TGTGCCAGTAGTACAGGGACTCTATACAATGAGCAGTTCTTC
.,.,TRBV25-1,TRBJ2-3,CASSLSDTQYF,TGTGCCAGCAGTCTGTCAGATACGCAGTATTTT
.,TRBD2,TRBV7-9,TRBJ2-3,CASSKTYGGGSTYTQYF,TGTGCCAGCAGCAAAACTTACGGCGGGGGGAGCACTTATACGCAGTATTTT
.,.,TRBV6-5,TRBJ1-1,CASSNRENTEAFF,TGTGCCAGCAGTAACAGGGAGAACACTGAAGCTTTCTTT
.,.,TRBV15,TRBJ2-5,CATSRDFPGIKETQYF,TGTGCCACCAGCAGAGATTTCCCGGGAATTAAAGAGACCCAGTACTTC
.,.,TRBV4-1,TRBJ2-3,CASSGRRGQYF,TGCGCCAGCAGCGGACGACGGGGGCAGTATTTT
.,.,TRBV11-2,TRBJ2-2,CASRYGGQGTGELFF,TGTGCCAGCAGATATGGGGGACAAGGGACCGGGGAGCTGTTTTTT
.,.,TRBV6-1,TRBJ2-1,CASSGISYNEQFF,TGTGCCAGCAGCGGGATTTCCTACAATGAGCAGTTCTTC
.,TRBD2,TRBV25-1,TRBJ2-3,CASRRTSGGDTQYF,TGTGCCAGCAGAAGGACTAGCGGGGGAGATACGCAGTATTTT
.,.,TRBV4-2,TRBJ2-3,CASSPPQDTQYF,TGTGCCAGCAGCCCCCCCCAGGATACGCAGTATTTT
.,.,TRBV19,TRBJ1-3,CASSHPEGLPENTIYF,TGTGCCAGTAGTCACCCCGAGGGCCTCCCCGAAAACACCATATATTTT